This T cell receptor (beta chain) was sequenced in a study of CD8 T cells in Susac syndrome. Random-hexamer reverse transcription was applied to 0.5 to 1 ug RNA. Multiplex PCR with immunoSEQ amplified the TCR beta CDR3 across 54 Vbeta and 13 Jbeta. TCRdb fed the immunoSEQ multiplex PCR reads into MiXCR, producing one record per CDR3 protein. The sample shows 190,000 or so distinct CDR3 sequences, 85% to 95% of them seen only once. Broader study findings: As the study acknowledged, the number of individuals in its TCR sequencing and HLA analysis was relatively small.

The authors sequenced TCR beta from blood CD8+ and CD4+ T cells. The authors negatively isolated CD8+ and CD4+ T cells and FACS-enriched TEMRA cells. V shed 7 bases and J shed 4 bases, with 7 bases lying between them. Germline CDR1 SQVTM, CDR2 ANQGSEA. The CDR3 contains 11 residues. Regarding this clonotype: Its antigen remains unknown.

The sequenced sample was CD4+ T cells from PBMCs. This chain links TRBV29-1 with TRBJ1-4; the D is unclear. The source of this sequence is a human donor with multiple sclerosis. The DNA for the CDR3 is TGCAGCGGAGGACTTAATGAAAAACTGTTTTTT. This encodes CSGGLNEKLFF.